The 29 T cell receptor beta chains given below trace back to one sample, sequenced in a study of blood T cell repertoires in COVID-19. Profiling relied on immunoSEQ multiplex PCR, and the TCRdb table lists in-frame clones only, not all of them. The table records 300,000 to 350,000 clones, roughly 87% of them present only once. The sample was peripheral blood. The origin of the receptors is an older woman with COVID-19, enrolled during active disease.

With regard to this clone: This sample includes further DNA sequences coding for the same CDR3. CDR3 DNA: TGTGCCAGCAGCTTAAGGACAGGGGACGAAAAACTGTTTTTT. Residues: CASSLRTGDEKLFF. This chain uses TRBV7-9 with TRBJ1-4, with 9 bases matching TRBD1. Germline-derived CDR1 and CDR2 are SEHNR and FQNEAQ (reference sequence). J gave up 8 bases and V 2 bases, and 3 bases lay outside the gene matches. This CDR3 has 14 amino acids.

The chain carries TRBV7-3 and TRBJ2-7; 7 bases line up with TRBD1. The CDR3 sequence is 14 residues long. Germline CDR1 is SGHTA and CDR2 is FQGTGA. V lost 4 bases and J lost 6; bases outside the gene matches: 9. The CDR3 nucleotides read TGTGCCAGCAGCTCACAGGGGTTTGGCTCCGAGCAGTACTTC. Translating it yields CASSSQGFGSEQYF.

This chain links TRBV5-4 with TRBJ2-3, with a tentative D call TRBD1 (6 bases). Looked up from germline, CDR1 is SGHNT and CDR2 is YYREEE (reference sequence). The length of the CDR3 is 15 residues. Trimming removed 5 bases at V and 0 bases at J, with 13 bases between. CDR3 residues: CASSQGTTSTDTQYF. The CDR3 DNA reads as TGTGCCAGCAGTCAGGGGACAACTAGCACAGATACGCAGTATTTT.

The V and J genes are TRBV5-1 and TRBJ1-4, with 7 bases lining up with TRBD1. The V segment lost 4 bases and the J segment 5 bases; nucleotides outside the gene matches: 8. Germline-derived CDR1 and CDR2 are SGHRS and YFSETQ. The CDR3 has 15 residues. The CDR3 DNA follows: TGCGCCAGCAGCGGGGGGACAGTGAGAAATGAAAAACTGTTTTTT. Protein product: CASSGGTVRNEKLFF.

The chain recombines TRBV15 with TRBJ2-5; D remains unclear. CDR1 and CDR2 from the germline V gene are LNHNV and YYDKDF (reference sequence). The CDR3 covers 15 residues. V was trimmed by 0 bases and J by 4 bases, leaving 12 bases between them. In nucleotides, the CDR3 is TGTGCCACCAGCAGAGACCTCGCTAGAATAGAGACCCAGTACTTC. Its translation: CATSRDLARIETQYF.

The CDR3 reads CASSEGQIETQYF. DNA of the CDR3: TGTGCCAGCAGTGAGGGACAGATAGAGACCCAGTACTTC. The gene calls are TRBV6-1 and TRBJ2-5, with TRBD1 matching over 7 bases. Germline values: CDR1 MNHNS, CDR2 SASEGT. V shed 3 bases, J shed 4 bases, and the junction held 2 bases outside the gene matches. This CDR3 is 13 amino acids long.

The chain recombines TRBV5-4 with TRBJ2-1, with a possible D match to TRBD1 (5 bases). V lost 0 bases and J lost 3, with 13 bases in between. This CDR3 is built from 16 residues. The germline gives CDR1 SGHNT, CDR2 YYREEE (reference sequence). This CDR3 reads CASSLGASRVYNEQFF. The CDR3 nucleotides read TGTGCCAGCAGCTTGGGAGCAAGCAGGGTCTACAATGAGCAGTTCTTC. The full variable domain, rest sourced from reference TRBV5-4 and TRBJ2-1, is ETGVTQSPTHLIKTRGQQVTLRCSSQSGHNTVSWYQQALGQGPQFIFQYYREEENGRGNFPPRFSGLQFPNYSSELNVNALELDDSALYLCASSLGASRVYNEQFFGPGTRLTVL.

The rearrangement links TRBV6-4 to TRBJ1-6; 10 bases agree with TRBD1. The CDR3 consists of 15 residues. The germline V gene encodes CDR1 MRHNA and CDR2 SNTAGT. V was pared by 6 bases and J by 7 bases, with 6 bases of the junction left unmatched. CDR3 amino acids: CASRLRQGANSPLHF. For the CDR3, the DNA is TGTGCCAGCAGACTCAGACAGGGGGCAAATTCACCCCTCCACTTT.

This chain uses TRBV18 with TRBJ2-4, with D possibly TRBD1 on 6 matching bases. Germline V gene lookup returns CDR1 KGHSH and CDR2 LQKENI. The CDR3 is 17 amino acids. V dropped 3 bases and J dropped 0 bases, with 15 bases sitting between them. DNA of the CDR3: TGTGCCAGCTCACCTATCAGGGACACAGTAGCCAAAAACATTCAGTACTTC. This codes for CASSPIRDTVAKNIQYF.

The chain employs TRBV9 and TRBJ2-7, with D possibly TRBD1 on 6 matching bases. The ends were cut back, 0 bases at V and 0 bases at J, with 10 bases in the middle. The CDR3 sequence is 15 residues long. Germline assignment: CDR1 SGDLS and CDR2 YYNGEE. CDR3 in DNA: TGTGCCAGCAGCGTAGCAACAGGGAGCTCCTACGAGCAGTACTTC. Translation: CASSVATGSSYEQYF.

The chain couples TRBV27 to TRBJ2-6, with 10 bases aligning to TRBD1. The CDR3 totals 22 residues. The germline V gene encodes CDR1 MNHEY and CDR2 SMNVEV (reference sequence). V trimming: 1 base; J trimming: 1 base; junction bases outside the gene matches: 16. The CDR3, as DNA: TGTGCCAGCAGTTTATTGGAAGGGACAGGGGAGAGGTCTTGGTCTGGGGCCAACGTCCTGACTTTC. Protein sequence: CASSLLEGTGERSWSGANVLTF.

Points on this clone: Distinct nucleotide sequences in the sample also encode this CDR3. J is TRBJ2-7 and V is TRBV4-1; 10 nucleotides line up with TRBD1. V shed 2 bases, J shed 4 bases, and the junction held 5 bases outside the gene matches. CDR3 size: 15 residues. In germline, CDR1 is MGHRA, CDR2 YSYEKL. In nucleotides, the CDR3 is TGCGCCAGCAGCCAAACCGGGACAGGGGCATACGAGCAGTACTTC. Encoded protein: CASSQTGTGAYEQYF.

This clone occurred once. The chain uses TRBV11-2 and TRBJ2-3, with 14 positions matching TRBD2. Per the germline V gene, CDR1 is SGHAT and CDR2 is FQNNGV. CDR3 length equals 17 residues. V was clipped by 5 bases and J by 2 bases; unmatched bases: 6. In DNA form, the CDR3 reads TGTGCCAGCAGCCGGACTAGCGGGGGGCCCCTCACAGATACGCAGTATTTT. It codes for CASSRTSGGPLTDTQYF.

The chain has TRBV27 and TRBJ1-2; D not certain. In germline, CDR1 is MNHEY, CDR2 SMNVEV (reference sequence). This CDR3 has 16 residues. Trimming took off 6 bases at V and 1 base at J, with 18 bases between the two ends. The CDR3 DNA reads TGTGCCAGCAGAAACCAGGACTCACTCGATAACTATGGCTACACCTTC. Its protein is CASRNQDSLDNYGYTF.

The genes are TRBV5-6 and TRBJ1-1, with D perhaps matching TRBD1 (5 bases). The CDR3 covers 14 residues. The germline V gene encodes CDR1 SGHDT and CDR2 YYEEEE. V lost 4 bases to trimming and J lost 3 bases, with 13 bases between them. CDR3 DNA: TGTGCCAGCAGCCTTGGACCGGGGGACACTGAAGCTTTCTTT. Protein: CASSLGPGDTEAFF.

The CDR3 spells CASSLVANTGELFF. In DNA form, the CDR3 reads TGCGCCAGCAGCTTGGTAGCGAACACCGGGGAGCTGTTTTTT. The V call is TRBV5-1, the J call TRBJ2-2; no definite D call. This CDR3 has 14 amino acids. V lost 0 bases and J 0 bases, leaving 3 bases between the germline ends. Germline loops: CDR1 SGHRS, CDR2 YFSETQ.

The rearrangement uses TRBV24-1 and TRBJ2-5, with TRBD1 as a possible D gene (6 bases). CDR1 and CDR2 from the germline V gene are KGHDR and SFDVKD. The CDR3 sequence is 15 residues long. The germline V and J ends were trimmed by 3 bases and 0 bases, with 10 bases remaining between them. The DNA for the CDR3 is TGTGCCACCAGTGATCCCAGGGGAGACCAAGAGACCCAGTACTTC. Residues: CATSDPRGDQETQYF.

CDR3 in amino acids: CASSLDSLGTQYF. DNA for the CDR3: TGTGCCAGCAGTTTGGACAGCCTGGGGACCCAGTACTTC. The chain employs TRBV6-5 and TRBJ2-5, with D possibly TRBD1 on 6 matching bases. The V end was cut by 4 bases, the J end by 7 bases, with 13 bases between. CDR3 length: 13 residues. The germline V gene has CDR1 MNHEY and CDR2 SVGAGI.

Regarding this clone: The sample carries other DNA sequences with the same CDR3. CDR3 coding DNA: TGTGCCAGCTCCCCAGACATCTACTCTGGAAACACCATATATTTT. This gives the protein CASSPDIYSGNTIYF. The rearrangement uses TRBV18 and TRBJ1-3; no firm D call. CDR3 length equals 15 residues. V lost 6 bases and J lost 0, with 12 bases in between. Germline values: CDR1 KGHSH, CDR2 LQKENI.

The chain's CDR3 is CSATGYRVNTEAFF. The CDR3 DNA follows: TGCAGCGCCACAGGGTATAGAGTGAACACTGAAGCTTTCTTT. This rearrangement joins TRBV29-1 to TRBJ1-1; tentative D call: TRBD1 (6 bases). The CDR3 covers 14 residues. V lost 7 bases to trimming and J lost 0 bases, with 15 bases between them. Germline assignment: CDR1 SQVTM and CDR2 ANQGSEA. Variable domain in full (rest from reference TRBV29-1 and TRBJ1-1): SAVISQKPSRDICQRGTSLTIQCQVDSQVTMMFWYRQQPGQSLTLIATANQGSEATYESGFVIDKFPISRPNLTFSTLTVSNMSPEDSSIYLCSATGYRVNTEAFFGQGTRLTVV.

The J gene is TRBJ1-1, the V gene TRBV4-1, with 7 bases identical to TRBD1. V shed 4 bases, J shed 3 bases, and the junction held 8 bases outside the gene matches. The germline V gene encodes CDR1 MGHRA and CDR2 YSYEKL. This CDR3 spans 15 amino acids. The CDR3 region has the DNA TGCGCCAGCAGCCCACTAAATAGGGGGCACACTGAAGCTTTCTTT. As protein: CASSPLNRGHTEAFF.

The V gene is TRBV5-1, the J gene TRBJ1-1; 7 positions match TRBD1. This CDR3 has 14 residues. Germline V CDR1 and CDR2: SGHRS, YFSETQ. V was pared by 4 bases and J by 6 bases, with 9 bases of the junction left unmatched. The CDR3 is CASSNPGQLAEAFF. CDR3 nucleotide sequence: TGCGCCAGCAGCAATCCGGGACAGCTGGCTGAAGCTTTCTTT.

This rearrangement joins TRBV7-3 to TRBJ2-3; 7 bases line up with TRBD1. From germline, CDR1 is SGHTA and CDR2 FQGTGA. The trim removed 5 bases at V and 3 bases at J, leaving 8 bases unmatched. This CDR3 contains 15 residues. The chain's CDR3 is CASSPRRGRTDTQYF. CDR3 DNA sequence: TGTGCCAGCAGCCCCCGTAGGGGGCGGACAGATACGCAGTATTTT.

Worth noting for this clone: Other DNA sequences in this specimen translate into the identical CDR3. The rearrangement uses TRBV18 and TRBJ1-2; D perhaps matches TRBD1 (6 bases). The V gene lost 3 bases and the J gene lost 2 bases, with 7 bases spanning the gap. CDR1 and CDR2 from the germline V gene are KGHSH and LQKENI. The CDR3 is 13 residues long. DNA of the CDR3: TGTGCCAGCTCACCCGACAGGAACTATGGCTACACCTTC. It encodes CASSPDRNYGYTF.

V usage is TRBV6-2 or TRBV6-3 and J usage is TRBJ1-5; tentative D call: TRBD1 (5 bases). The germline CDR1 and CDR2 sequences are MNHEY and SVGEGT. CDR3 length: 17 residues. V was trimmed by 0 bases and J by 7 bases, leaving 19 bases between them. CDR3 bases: TGTGCCAGCAGTTACTCGGAGGGGAGGGCAGCACGGCAGCCCCAGCATTTT. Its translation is CASSYSEGRAARQPQHF.

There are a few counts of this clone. The CDR3 coding sequence is TGTGCCAGTAGTATCAGGGATCAGCCCCAGCATTTT. Translated, it gives CASSIRDQPQHF. This chain joins TRBV19 and TRBJ1-5, with TRBD1 as a possible D gene (5 bases). This CDR3 has 12 amino acids. Germline V gene data show CDR1 as LNHDA and CDR2 as SQIVND (reference sequence). V gave up 3 bases and J gave up 5 bases, with 5 bases separating them.

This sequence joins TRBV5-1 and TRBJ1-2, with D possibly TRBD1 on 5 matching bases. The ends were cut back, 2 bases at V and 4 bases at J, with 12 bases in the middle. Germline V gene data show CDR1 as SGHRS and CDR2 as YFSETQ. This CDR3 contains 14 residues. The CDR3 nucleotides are TGCGCCAGCAGCTTCCCGGGGGTTGTCTATGGCTACACCTTC. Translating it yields CASSFPGVVYGYTF.

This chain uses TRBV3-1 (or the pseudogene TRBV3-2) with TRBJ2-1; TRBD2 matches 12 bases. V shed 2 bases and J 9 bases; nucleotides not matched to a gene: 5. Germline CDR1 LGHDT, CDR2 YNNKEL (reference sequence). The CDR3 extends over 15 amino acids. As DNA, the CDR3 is TGTGCCAGCAGCCAACCGACTAGCGGGGGACCTGAGCAGTTCTTC. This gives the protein CASSQPTSGGPEQFF.

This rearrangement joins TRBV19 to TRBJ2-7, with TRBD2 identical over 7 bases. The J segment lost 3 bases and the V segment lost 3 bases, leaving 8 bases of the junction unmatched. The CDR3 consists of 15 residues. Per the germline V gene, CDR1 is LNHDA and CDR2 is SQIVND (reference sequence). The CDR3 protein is CASSMGGSGNYEQYF. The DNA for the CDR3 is TGTGCCAGTAGTATGGGTGGGAGCGGGAACTACGAGCAGTACTTC.